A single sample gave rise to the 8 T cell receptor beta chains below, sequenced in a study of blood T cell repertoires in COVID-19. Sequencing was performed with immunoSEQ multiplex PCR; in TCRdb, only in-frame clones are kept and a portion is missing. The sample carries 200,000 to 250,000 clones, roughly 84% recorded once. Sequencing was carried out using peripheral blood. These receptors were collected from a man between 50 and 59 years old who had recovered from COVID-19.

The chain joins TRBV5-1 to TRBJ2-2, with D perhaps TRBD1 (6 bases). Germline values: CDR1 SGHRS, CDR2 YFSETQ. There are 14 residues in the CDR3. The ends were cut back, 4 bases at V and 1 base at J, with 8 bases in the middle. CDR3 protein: CASSHRENTGELFF. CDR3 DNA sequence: TGCGCCAGCAGCCACAGGGAGAACACCGGGGAGCTGTTTTTT.

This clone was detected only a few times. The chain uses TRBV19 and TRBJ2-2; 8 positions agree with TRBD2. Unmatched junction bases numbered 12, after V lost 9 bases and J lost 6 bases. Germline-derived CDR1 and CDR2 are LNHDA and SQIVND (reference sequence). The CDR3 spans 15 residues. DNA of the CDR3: TGTGCCAGCCAAAAAGGGACTAGTAGGGCCGGGGAGCTGTTTTTT. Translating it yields CASQKGTSRAGELFF.

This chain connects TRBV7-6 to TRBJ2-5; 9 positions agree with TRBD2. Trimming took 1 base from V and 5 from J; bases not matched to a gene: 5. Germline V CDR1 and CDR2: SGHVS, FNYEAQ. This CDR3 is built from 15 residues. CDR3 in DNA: TGTGCCAGCAGCTTAGTAGCGGGAGTAGGTGAGACCCAGTACTTC. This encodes CASSLVAGVGETQYF. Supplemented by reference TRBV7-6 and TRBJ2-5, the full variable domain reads GAGVSQSPRYKVTKRGQDVALRCDPISGHVSLYWYRQALGQGPEFLTYFNYEAQQDKSGLPNDRFSAERPEGSISTLTIQRTEQRDSAMYRCASSLVAGVGETQYFGPGTRLLVL.

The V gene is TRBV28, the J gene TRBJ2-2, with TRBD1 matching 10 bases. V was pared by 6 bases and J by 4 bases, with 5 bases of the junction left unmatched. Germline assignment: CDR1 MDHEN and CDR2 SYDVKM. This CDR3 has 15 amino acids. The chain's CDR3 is CASSWDRGGTGELFF. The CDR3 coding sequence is TGTGCCAGCAGCTGGGACAGGGGAGGCACCGGGGAGCTGTTTTTT.

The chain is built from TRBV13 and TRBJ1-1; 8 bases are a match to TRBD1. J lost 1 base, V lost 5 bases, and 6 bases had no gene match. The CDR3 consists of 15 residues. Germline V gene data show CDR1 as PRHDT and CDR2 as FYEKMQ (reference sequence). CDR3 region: CASSPGGPANTEAFF. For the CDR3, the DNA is TGTGCCAGCAGCCCAGGGGGCCCTGCGAACACTGAAGCTTTCTTT. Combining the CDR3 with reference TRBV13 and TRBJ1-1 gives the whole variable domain AAGVIQSPRHLIKEKRETATLKCYPIPRHDTVYWYQQGPGQDPQFLISFYEKMQSDKGSIPDRFSAQQFSDYHSELNMSSLELGDSALYFCASSPGGPANTEAFFGQGTRLTVV.

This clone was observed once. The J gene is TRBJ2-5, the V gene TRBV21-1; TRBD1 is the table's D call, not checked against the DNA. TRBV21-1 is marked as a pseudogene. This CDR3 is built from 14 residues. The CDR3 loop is CARQDRGSVETQYF. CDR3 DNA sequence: TGTGCCCGGCAGGACAGGGGATCGGTAGAGACCCAGTACTTC.

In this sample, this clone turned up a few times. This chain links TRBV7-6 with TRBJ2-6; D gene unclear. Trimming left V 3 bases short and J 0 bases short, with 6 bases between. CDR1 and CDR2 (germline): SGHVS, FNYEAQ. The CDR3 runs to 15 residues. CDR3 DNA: TGTGCCAGCAGCTTCTCTTTCTCTGGGGCCAACGTCCTGACTTTC. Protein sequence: CASSFSFSGANVLTF.

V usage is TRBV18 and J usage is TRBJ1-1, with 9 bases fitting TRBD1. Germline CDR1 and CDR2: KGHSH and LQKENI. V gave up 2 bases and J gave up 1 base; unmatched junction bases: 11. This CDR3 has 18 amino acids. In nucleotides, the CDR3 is TGTGCCAGCTCACCAGCTCCGGGACAGGGAAGGGGGAACACTGAAGCTTTCTTT. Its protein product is CASSPAPGQGRGNTEAFF.